This TCR beta chain was found in a study of beta chain features in type 1 diabetes. Study-level points and caveats: Sequencing the cDNA could make cells with high TCR expression show up more than they should. Moderately but significantly shorter TCRB CDR3s were found in Type 1 diabetes patients in all four CD4+ subsets.

The CDR3 is 16 residues long. Germline-derived CDR1 and CDR2 are SEHNR and FQNEAQ (reference sequence). The V end lost 5 bases, the J end lost 5 bases, and 22 bases lay between the germline ends. Remarks on this clone: Its antigen remains unknown.

Sequencing targeted expressed TCRB transcripts, as all isolated RNA had been reverse transcribed. Libraries were prepared by immunoSEQ multiplex PCR; TCRdb keeps only in-frame clonotypes and omits some of them. The table records around 280,000 clones, around 16% of them present only once. What was sequenced was naive CD4+ T cells from blood. The rearrangement links TRBV7-9 to TRBJ2-7; D perhaps matches TRBD2 (5 bases). This clonotype originated in a man between 18 and 29 years old with type 1 diabetes. The CDR3 reads CASSPLGGESYHEQYF. The CDR3 DNA is TGTGCCAGCAGCCCGCTCGGTGGGGAGTCCTACCACGAGCAGTACTTC.